The entry below describes one TCR beta chain. V was cut by 0 bases and J by 0 bases, with 10 bases left in between. Germline V gene data show CDR1 as MNHEY and CDR2 as SVGAGI. The CDR3 spans 16 residues. The record originates from a study of blood T cell repertoires in COVID-19. Study as a whole: Some COVID-19 samples were acute and others convalescent; all came from the United States, Italy and Spain. Sample material is recorded as cDNA or gDNA derived from T cells, B-cell-depleted T cells, or PBMCs.

Data came from immunoSEQ multiplex PCR; TCRdb stores just in-frame clones and leaves some out. The table records 61,000 or so clones, 65% to 80% of them present only once. Sequenced sample: peripheral blood. This chain uses TRBV6-5 with TRBJ2-3; weak D call: TRBD2 (6 bases). The source of this sequence is an older woman with acute or convalescent COVID-19. DNA for the CDR3: TGTGCCAGCAGTTACTCCCCCAGCGGGAGCACAGATACGCAGTATTTT. Translation: CASSYSPSGSTDTQYF.